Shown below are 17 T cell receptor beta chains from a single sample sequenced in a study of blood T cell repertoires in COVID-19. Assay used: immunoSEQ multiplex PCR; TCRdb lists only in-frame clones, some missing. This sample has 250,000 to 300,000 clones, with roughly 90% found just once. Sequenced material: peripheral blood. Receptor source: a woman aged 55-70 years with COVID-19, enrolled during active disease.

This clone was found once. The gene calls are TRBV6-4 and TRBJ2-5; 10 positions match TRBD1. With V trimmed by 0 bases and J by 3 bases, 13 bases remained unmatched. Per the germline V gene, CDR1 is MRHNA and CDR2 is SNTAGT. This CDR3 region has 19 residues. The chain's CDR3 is CASSDSILRDRGFEETQYF. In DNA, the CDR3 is TGTGCCAGCAGTGACTCGATTTTAAGGGACAGGGGATTCGAAGAGACCCAGTACTTC.

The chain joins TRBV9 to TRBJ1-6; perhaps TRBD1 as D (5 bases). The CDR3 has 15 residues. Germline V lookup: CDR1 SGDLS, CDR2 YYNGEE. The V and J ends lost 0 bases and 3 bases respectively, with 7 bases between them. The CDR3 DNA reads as TGTGCCAGCAGCGTAGAGGGGAACTATAATTCACCCCTCCACTTT. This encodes CASSVEGNYNSPLHF.

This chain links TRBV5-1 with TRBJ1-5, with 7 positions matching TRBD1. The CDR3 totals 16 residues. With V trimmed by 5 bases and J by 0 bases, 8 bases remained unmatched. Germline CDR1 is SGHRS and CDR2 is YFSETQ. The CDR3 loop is CASREGTAISNQPQHF. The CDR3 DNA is TGCGCCAGCAGAGAGGGGACAGCGATTAGCAATCAGCCCCAGCATTTT.

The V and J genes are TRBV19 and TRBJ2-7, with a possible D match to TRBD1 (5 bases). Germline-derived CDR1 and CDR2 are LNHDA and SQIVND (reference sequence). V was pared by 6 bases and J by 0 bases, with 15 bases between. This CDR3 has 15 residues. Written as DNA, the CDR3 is TGTGCCAGTAGCTCCCAGGGTCGGTCCTCCTACGAGCAGTACTTC. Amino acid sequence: CASSSQGRSSYEQYF.

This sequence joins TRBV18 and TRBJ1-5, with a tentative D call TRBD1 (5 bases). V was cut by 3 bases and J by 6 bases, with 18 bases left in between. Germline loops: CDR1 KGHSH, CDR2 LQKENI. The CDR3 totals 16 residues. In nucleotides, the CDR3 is TGTGCCAGCTCACCCTGGGCAGAAGCAGGGATTCAGCCCCAGCATTTT. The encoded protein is CASSPWAEAGIQPQHF.

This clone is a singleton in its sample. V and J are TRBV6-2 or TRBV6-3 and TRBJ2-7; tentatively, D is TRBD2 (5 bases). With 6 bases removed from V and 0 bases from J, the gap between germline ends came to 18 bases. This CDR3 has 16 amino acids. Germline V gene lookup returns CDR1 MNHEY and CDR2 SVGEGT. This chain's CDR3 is CASSNAAASGSYEQYF. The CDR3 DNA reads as TGTGCCAGCAGCAACGCAGCGGCGTCCGGCTCCTACGAGCAGTACTTC.

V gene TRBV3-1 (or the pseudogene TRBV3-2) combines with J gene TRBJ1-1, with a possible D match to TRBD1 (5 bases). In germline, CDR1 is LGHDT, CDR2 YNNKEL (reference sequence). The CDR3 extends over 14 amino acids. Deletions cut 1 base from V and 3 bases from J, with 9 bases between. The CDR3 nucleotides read TGTGCCAGCAGCCAAGTGTTCAGGGACACTGAAGCTTTCTTT. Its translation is CASSQVFRDTEAFF.

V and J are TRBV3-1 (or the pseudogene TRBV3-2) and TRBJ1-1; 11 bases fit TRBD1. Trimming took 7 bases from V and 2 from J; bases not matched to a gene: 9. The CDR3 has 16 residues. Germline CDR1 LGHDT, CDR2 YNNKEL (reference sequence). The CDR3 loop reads CASTRPGQGENTEAFF. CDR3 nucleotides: TGTGCCAGCACTAGACCGGGACAGGGGGAAAACACTGAAGCTTTCTTT.

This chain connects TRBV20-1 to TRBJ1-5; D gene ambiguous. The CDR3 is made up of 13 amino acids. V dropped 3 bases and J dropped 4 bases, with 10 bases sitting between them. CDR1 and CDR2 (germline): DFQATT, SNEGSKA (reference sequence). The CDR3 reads CSASVAGNQPQHF. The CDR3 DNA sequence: TGCAGTGCTAGTGTGGCAGGTAATCAGCCCCAGCATTTT.

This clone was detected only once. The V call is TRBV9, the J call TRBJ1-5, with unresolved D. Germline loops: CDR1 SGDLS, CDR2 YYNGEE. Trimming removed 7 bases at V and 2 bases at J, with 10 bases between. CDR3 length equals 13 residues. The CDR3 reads CASGGFGNQPQHF. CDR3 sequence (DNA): TGTGCCAGCGGAGGGTTTGGCAATCAGCCCCAGCATTTT.

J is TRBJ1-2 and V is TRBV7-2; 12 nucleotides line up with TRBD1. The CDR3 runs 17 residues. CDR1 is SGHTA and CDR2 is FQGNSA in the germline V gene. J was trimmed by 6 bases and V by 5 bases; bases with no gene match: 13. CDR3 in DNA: TGTGCCAGCAGCCTGGTACCCGGGACAGGGGGCGCGAATGGCTACACCTTC. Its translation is CASSLVPGTGGANGYTF.

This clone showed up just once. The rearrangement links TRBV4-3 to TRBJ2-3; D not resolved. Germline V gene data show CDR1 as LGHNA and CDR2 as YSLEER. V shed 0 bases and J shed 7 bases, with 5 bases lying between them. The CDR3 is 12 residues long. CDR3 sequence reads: CASSQDKHTQYF. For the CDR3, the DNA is TGCGCCAGCAGCCAAGATAAGCATACGCAGTATTTT.

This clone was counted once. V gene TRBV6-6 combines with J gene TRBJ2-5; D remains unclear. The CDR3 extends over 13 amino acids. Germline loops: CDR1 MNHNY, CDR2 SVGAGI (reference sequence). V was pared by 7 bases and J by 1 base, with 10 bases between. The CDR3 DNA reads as TGTGCCAGCAAATTGGGCAGCCAAGAGACCCAGTACTTC. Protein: CASKLGSQETQYF.

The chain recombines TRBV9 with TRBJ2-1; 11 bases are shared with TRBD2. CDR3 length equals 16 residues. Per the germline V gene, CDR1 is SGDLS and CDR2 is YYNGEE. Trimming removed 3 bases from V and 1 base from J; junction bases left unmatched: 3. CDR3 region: CASSALAGGSYNEQFF. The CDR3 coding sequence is TGTGCCAGCAGCGCCCTAGCGGGGGGTTCCTACAATGAGCAGTTCTTC.

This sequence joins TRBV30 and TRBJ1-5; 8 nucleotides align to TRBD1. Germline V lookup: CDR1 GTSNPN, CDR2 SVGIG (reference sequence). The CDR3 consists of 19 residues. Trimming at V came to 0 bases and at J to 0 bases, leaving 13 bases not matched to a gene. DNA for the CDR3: TGTGCCTGGAGTGTAACGCGACAGGGGAGTCCTTATAGCAATCAGCCCCAGCATTTT. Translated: CAWSVTRQGSPYSNQPQHF.

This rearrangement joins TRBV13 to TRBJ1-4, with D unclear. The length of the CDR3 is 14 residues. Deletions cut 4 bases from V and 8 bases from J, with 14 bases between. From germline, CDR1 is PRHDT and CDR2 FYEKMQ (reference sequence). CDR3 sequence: CASSSSRGVEKLFF. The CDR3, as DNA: TGTGCCAGCAGCTCCAGCCGAGGAGTCGAAAAACTGTTTTTT.

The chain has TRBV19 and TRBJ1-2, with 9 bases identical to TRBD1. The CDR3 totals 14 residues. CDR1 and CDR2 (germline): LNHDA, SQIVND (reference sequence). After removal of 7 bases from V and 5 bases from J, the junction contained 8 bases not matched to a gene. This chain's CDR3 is CASMGQGGLYGYTF. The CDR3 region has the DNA TGTGCCAGTATGGGACAGGGAGGACTGTATGGCTACACCTTC.